Listed here are 7 T cell receptor beta chains from one sample, sequenced in a study of post-analysis software for immune sequencing data. Study-level findings and limits: TRBV5-6, TRBV5-1 and TRBV20-1 belonged to a set of about five TRBV segments that were more frequent in patients than controls.

Antigen specificity for these receptors is unknown. Libraries were made from TCR beta cDNA, and they carried unique molecular identifiers. TCRdb used MiXCR to reprocess the PCR reads, holding one entry per CDR3 protein. The table shows roughly 580,000 distinct CDR3 sequences, with around 40% occurring only once. Specimen: blood. The receptors stem from a girl aged 5-17 years with multiple sclerosis.

This clonotype appeared a few times. CDR3 nucleotides: TGTGCCAGCAGCCTACGGAGGAGGGGGAGGAACACTGAAGCTTTCTTT. This gives the protein CASSLRRRGRNTEAFF. The rearrangement joins TRBV7-3 to TRBJ1-1; D is perhaps TRBD1 (6 bases). Germline CDR1 and CDR2: SGHTA and FQGTGA. Trimming pared 5 bases from V and 1 base from J, leaving 17 bases between. The CDR3 is 16 residues long.

The chain has TRBV6-5 and TRBJ1-5, with D tentatively TRBD1 (5 bases). Germline assignment: CDR1 MNHEY and CDR2 SVGAGI. The V and J ends lost 0 bases and 0 bases respectively, with 9 bases between them. This CDR3 has 16 residues. The CDR3 DNA is TGTGCCAGCAGTTACTCCGGACACCTTAGCAATCAGCCCCAGCATTTT. Protein product: CASSYSGHLSNQPQHF.

J is TRBJ1-1 and V is TRBV5-1; 7 nucleotides line up with TRBD1. V was pared by 4 bases and J by 4 bases, with 10 bases of the junction left unmatched. CDR3 length: 15 amino acids. Germline lookup yields CDR1 SGHRS and CDR2 YFSETQ. This CDR3 is CASSQPGTDVTEAFF. The CDR3 coding sequence is TGCGCCAGCAGCCAACCGGGGACAGATGTCACTGAAGCTTTCTTT.

This clonotype was seen only a few times. The J gene is TRBJ1-2, the V gene TRBV12-3 or TRBV12-4; no clear D. V was clipped by 2 bases and J by 6 bases, with 13 bases between them. The CDR3 totals 14 residues. The CDR3, as DNA: TGTGCCAGCAGTTTAAACAGAGCCACTCATGGCTACACCTTC. It yields the protein CASSLNRATHGYTF.

The chain has TRBV20-1 and TRBJ2-7, with D possibly being TRBD1 or TRBD2 (5 bases each). Germline-derived CDR1 and CDR2 are DFQATT and SNEGSKA (reference sequence). V was shortened by 5 bases and J by 3 bases, with 17 bases between the two germline ends. This CDR3 is 14 amino acids long. CDR3 nucleotide sequence: TGCAGTGCTGTCCGGGGCCAACGATTCTACGAGCAGTACTTC. This encodes CSAVRGQRFYEQYF.

CDR3 DNA sequence: TGCAGTGCTAGAGATGCAGAACGGGGTACTGAAGCTTTCTTT. It translates to CSARDAERGTEAFF. The rearrangement links TRBV20-1 to TRBJ1-1, with D uncertain. CDR1 and CDR2 from the germline V gene are DFQATT and SNEGSKA (reference sequence). The CDR3 is 14 residues long. V lost 0 bases and J 5 bases, leaving 13 bases between the germline ends.

The gene calls are TRBV20-1 and TRBJ2-7; 7 bases are a match to TRBD1. The CDR3 spans 15 residues. The V and J ends lost 0 bases and 0 bases, in that order; junction bases with no gene match: 5. Germline V gene data show CDR1 as DFQATT and CDR2 as SNEGSKA (reference sequence). CDR3 protein: CSARDLGGPSYEQYF. CDR3 coding DNA: TGCAGTGCTAGAGACCTAGGGGGCCCCTCCTACGAGCAGTACTTC.